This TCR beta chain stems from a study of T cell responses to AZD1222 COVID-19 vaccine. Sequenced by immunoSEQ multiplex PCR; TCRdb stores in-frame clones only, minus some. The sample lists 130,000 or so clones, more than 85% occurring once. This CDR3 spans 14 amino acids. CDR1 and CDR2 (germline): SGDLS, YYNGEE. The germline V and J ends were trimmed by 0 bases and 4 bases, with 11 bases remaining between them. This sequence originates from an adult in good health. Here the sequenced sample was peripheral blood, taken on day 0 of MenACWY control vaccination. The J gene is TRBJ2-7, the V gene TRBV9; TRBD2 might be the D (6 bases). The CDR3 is CASSVGSAGYEQYF. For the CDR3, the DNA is TGTGCCAGCAGCGTAGGCTCCGCGGGATACGAGCAGTACTTC. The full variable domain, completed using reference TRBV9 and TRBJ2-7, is DSGVTQTPKHLITATGQRVTLRCSPRSGDLSVYWYQQSLDQGLQFLIQYYNGEERAKGNILERFSAQQFPDLHSELNLSSLELGDSALYFCASSVGSAGYEQYFGPGTRLTVT.